This T cell receptor beta chain was captured by sequencing in a study of blood T cells in healthy people across ages (dated by TCRdb to the mid-2010s). General notes on the study: In model experiments, roughly one uniquely barcoded TCR beta cDNA molecule per two T cells was captured by template switching. To avoid experimental bias, donors of different ages were randomly spread across the sequencing lanes. Using the same blood draw, the study looked at two additional independent replicas of 1 million unique cDNA reads for two donors, one aged 18 to 30 and the other aged 80 or older. Age-related changes in TCR beta repertoire diversity were measured in the study by deep sequencing normalized with unique cDNA molecular identifiers. The donors were divided into four age groups: young (average 16 years), middle-aged (approximately 42), aged (about 62) and long-lived (roughly 88).

Per the germline V gene, SNHLY is the CDR1 and FYNNEI is the CDR2. The trim is 3 bases for V and 0 bases for J, with a gap of 11 bases between the germline ends. The CDR3 numbers 15 residues from cysteine through phenylalanine. The DNA shown is the 45-base CDR3, in frame from base 1. A note on this clonotype: Its antigen target is currently unknown. No base-level quality is on record; no much larger clone is a single base apart.

Systemically healthy Caucasian individuals from Russia, approximately 39 in total and aged about 6 to 95 years, were included as donors. Each donor gave 8.5 to 10 milliliters of peripheral blood, collected into EDTA-treated Vacutainer tubes. Ficoll-Paque density-gradient centrifugation was used to isolate PBMCs, with at least 6 million obtained per sample. Trizol reagent was used to extract total RNA from PBMCs, with at least 6 micrograms per sample. Naive CD45RAhigh/CD27high T cell percentages were measured by flow cytometry on a PBMC aliquot from every donor. Study-wide conclusions, independent of this receptor: Bulk unsorted PBMC profiling prevented conclusive comparison of naive and antigen-experienced compartments. Compared with the aged group, the long-lived group had more naive CD4+ T cells, fewer expanded clones and increased TCR diversity, a pattern suggesting age selection. A strong correlation was found between observed TCR beta diversity and the percentage of naive T cells measured by flow cytometry. Observed TCR beta diversity per million T cells fell roughly linearly with age, and a significant reduction was already apparent by age roughly 40. Estimates of total diversity from one million sequenced T cells were regarded as lower bounds and underestimates. Because donor CMV infection status was unknown, age-related changes in expanded clonotypes were potentially confounded.

The library was obtained by 5' RACE. This sample was sequenced with an Illumina HiSeq 2500. A second PCR of about 7 to 12 cycles was run with a J-beta primer mix and a sample-barcoded 5' primer. A unique molecular identifier was introduced onto each TCR beta cDNA molecule by a template-switch 5' adaptor carrying 12 random nucleotides. Each sample yielded at least 2.5 million CDR3-containing paired-end reads. The Mint cDNA synthesis kit, primed by a TRBC-specific oligonucleotide, was used to synthesize first-strand cDNA from all RNA. After uracil-DNA glycosylase treatment, a first 18-cycle PCR used universal primers M1SS and BC2_uni_R on all cDNA. On the authors' methods: Each sample was normalized by randomly selecting 1 million high-quality reads, each carrying a distinct molecular identifier. Instead of being binned into consensus sequences, reads that shared molecular identifiers were thrown out. MiTCR, set to a Q25 quality threshold and the strictest error-elimination algorithm, was used for CDR3 identification, clonotype clustering and error correction. A nonparametric unseen species model with Euler transformation was used to estimate lower-bound total TCR beta diversity. The public reads were run again by TCRdb, first through fastp at Q25 and then through MiXCR, and only productive beta chains were kept. CDR3 protein duplicates are merged, each entry listing the most common genes and DNA. The V and J calls, along with clone size, are taken from TCRdb and not from the paper's own processing. This sample has about 590,000 distinct CDR3 sequences in its table, and about 30% of those were observed once. The biggest ten clones account for 15% to 18% of the sample.

Sequencing was done on a sample of blood. The chain couples TRBV2 to TRBJ1-1; the D gene remains uncertain. The TCR sequence derives from a woman older than 75 in good health. The encoded CDR3 is CASSEVPGLNTEAFF. The nucleotide sequence reads TGTGCCAGCAGTGAGGTCCCGGGGTTGAACACTGAAGCTTTCTTT.